Presented here are 5 T cell receptor beta chains from one specimen sequenced in a study of CD8 T cells in ankylosing spondylitis. MiXCR, run by TCRdb on the 5' RACE reads, gives a single entry per CDR3 protein. Of some 90,000 distinct CDR3 sequences in the sample, around 30% were seen once. Sequencing was done on a sample of blood, either unsorted or a sorted T cell fraction (not recorded which). The receptors shown here come from a male donor with ankylosing spondylitis or in good health (not recorded which).

This clonotype showed up many times. As DNA, the CDR3 is TGCAGTGCATCACAGGGCTACACTGAAGCTTTCTTT. Residues: CSASQGYTEAFF. The chain employs TRBV20-1 and TRBJ1-1; D may be TRBD1 (6 bases). Germline V CDR1 and CDR2: DFQATT, SNEGSKA (reference sequence). The CDR3 consists of 12 residues. Trimming stripped 6 bases from V and 3 bases from J, with 11 bases between.

This clonotype was seen a handful of times. The chain carries TRBV20-1 and TRBJ2-1; the D gene is possibly TRBD2 (6 bases). The CDR3 runs to 13 residues. Germline V CDR1 and CDR2: DFQATT, SNEGSKA (reference sequence). The ends were cut back, 6 bases at V and 9 bases at J, with 18 bases in the middle. CDR3 DNA sequence: TGCAGTGCCGGAGGACTACACGGCGCTGAGCAGTTCTTC. It codes for CSAGGLHGAEQFF.

V usage is TRBV20-1 and J usage is TRBJ2-3, with 9 bases lining up with TRBD2. Germline V gene data show CDR1 as DFQATT and CDR2 as SNEGSKA (reference sequence). CDR3 size: 17 residues. The trim removed 0 bases at V and 2 bases at J, leaving 9 bases unmatched. The CDR3 loop is CSARDPFTSGYTDTQYF. CDR3 nucleotide sequence: TGCAGTGCTAGAGATCCCTTCACTAGCGGGTACACAGATACGCAGTATTTT.

A note on this clonotype: The junction shows a germline mismatch at one end, possibly a read error. The chain carries TRBV5-1 and TRBJ2-7; D tentatively reads TRBD1 or TRBD2 (6 bases each). The CDR3 contains 13 residues. The germline V gene has CDR1 SGHRS and CDR2 YFSETQ. In nucleotides, the CDR3 is TGTGCCAGCAGCTTAGGGGGGCCCTACGAGCAGTACTTC. Residues: CASSLGGPYEQYF.

The CDR3 region has the DNA TGCAGTGCGAGACGGGCCATCCCACAAGTGATCTACAATGAGCAGTTCTTC. This sequence encodes CSARRAIPQVIYNEQFF. The V call is TRBV20-1, the J call TRBJ2-1; D call uncertain. The germline V gene encodes CDR1 DFQATT and CDR2 SNEGSKA (reference sequence). V lost 6 bases and J lost 3, with 24 bases in between. The CDR3 covers 17 residues.